This T cell receptor beta chain was sequenced for a study of CD8+ T cells in alopecia areata. With regard to this clone: Its antigen is not identified.

Extraction and reverse transcription of RNA yielded cDNA as the sequencing template. Clones were sequenced by immunoSEQ multiplex PCR, and TCRdb holds only the in-frame ones, with some missing. The sample has 150,000 to 200,000 clones, about 60% seen once; the top ten hold approximately 15%. Study outcomes and limitations: Clarity of TCR sharing across patients fell short of that in mice, possibly HLA-related. Sequencing of scalp samples also captures resident alphabeta T cells of normal skin.

Trimming left V 3 bases short and J 7 bases short, with 12 bases between. CDR1 is SNHLY, CDR2 FYNNEI, per germline. CDR3 length: 13 amino acids. The chain recombines TRBV2 with TRBJ2-5, with D unresolved. The sample in question was CD4+ T cells sorted from blood, obtained at week 0. This sequence originates from a human donor with alopecia areata. The CDR3 sequence is CASSDSLLGTQYF. DNA of the CDR3: TGTGCCAGCAGTGACAGCCTCTTGGGGACCCAGTACTTC.